Given below is one TCR beta chain in context. Measured with immunoSEQ multiplex PCR; TCRdb has only the in-frame clones, and not every one. The sample contains 350,000 to 400,000 clones, 85% to 90% of which appear only once. CDR3 size: 15 residues. V gave up 3 bases and J gave up 7 bases, with 16 bases separating them. Germline CDR1 is DFQATT and CDR2 is SNEGSKA (reference sequence). Individuals drawn from about 26 US areas were roughly 18 to 95 years old. Assignment of participants to cohorts was predicated upon participant-reported clinical history. Cohort 3 donors counted as recovered after two negative PCRs, clearance, or resolved symptoms. The sample belongs to a study of blood T cell repertoires in COVID-19.

The TCR comes from a woman in her 30s who had recovered from COVID-19. The V gene is TRBV20-1, the J gene TRBJ1-6; perhaps TRBD1 as D (6 bases). The sample comprised PBMCs or T cells enriched from blood (not recorded which). CDR3 in amino acids: CSASAHTGFNSPLHF. The CDR3 DNA reads TGCAGTGCTAGTGCACACACAGGGTTCAATTCACCCCTCCACTTT.